The clone carrying this T cell receptor beta chain was counted ten times or more. The target antigen is unknown. MiXCR was run by TCRdb on the reads, yielding one entry per CDR3 protein. The table has under 850,000 distinct CDR3 sequences, 30% to 40% seen once. This entry belongs to a study of T cell repertoires in cytomegalovirus infection. On the study more broadly: CMV infection together with matching HLA type was indicated by public TCR beta signatures.

Whole-study results and caveats: Cumulated frequencies of public TCR beta families served to identify carriers of CMV plus the relevant HLA. Ex vivo responses were dominated by HLA-C-restricted CMV-specific TCR beta clonotypes.

Specimen: cultured PBMCs, collected from culture after CMV antigen stimulation. This sequence was found in a human donor in good health (CMV status not recorded). Some clones in this sample may be carry-over from other donors' samples.

This CDR3 is CASSELFGTMYEQYF. The CDR3 DNA reads as TGTGCCAGCAGTGAACTGTTTGGGACCATGTACGAGCAGTACTTC. This rearrangement joins TRBV2 to TRBJ2-7, with D perhaps TRBD1 or TRBD2 (5 bases each). Looked up from germline, CDR1 is SNHLY and CDR2 is FYNNEI. V dropped 2 bases and J dropped 4 bases, with 15 bases sitting between them. The CDR3 contains 15 residues.